This T cell receptor beta chain stems from a study of early T cells in non-severe SARS-CoV-2 infection. The CDR3 contains 15 residues. CDR1 is SQVTM, CDR2 ANQGSEA, per germline. The junction had 3 bases not matched to a gene; V was cut back by 2 bases and J by 1 base. In the library, individual cDNA molecules carried attached unique molecular identifiers. TCRdb used MiXCR to reprocess the 5' RACE reads, holding one entry per CDR3 protein. The data contain tens of thousands of distinct CDR3 sequences, about 13% of them singletons. The chain links TRBV29-1 to TRBJ2-2; TRBD2 aligns across 8 bases. The clonotype originates from an adult who was a healthcare worker with PCR-confirmed SARS-CoV-2 infection or an uninfected control (not recorded which). What was sequenced was whole blood. The CDR3 spells CSVERAGVNTGELFF. The CDR3 coding sequence is TGCAGCGTTGAAAGAGCGGGAGTGAACACCGGGGAGCTGTTTTTT.